One T cell receptor beta chain is described in this entry. This clone has only one observation. Which antigen it targets is not known. The record has no base qualities; no much larger clone is one base away. A second Seattle source provided samples from volunteer blood donors who had recovered from COVID-19. Whole blood was collected in K2EDTA tubes by collaborating institutions according to the institutions' own protocols. For TCRbeta analysis, collaborators shipped samples in one of three forms: frozen whole blood, isolated PBMCs, or DNA extracted from either of those sample types. Trimming takes 1 base off V and 3 bases off J; junction bases not matched to a gene: 12. The CDR3 covers 19 residues, taking in both the cysteine and the phenylalanine. The only DNA kept is the CDR3, 57 bases in frame from the first base. The germline V gene (reference sequence) gives CDR1 as WNHNN and CDR2 as SYGVQD. The data stem from a study of blood T cell repertoires in COVID-19 (TCRdb year 2020). Regarding the study in general: Samples covering the acute and convalescent phases of COVID-19 were provided by collaborators in the United States, Italy and Spain. Samples were obtained from the ongoing ImmuneRACE study (first 160 participants) and from 1,200 or so subjects provided by 6 global collaborators. The material from the prospective study consisted of cDNA or gDNA derived from T cells, B-cell-depleted T cells, or PBMCs. Subjects who had been exposed to COVID-19, were actively infected with it, or had recovered from it provided the deeply sampled blood TCRbeta repertoires that made up the dataset. The repertoires were released in a freely available public database intended as a resource for research on the immune response to SARS-CoV-2. HLA class I and class II types, where available, came from metadata supplied by the sample provider rather than from assay-based typing. A de-identified subject ID, COVID-19 status, age in years and sex were almost always included in the sample metadata.

TCRbeta CDR3 regions were amplified from genomic DNA by means of the immunoSEQ Assay, a bias-controlled multiplex PCR. In the paper's pipeline: The number of nucleated cells in each sample was estimated by amplification of reference gene primers within the assay. To quantify the absolute abundance of each unique TCRbeta CDR3 rearrangement, sequence reads were collapsed and filtered. For each sample, productive Simpson clonality was calculated as the square root of Simpson's diversity index across productive rearrangements. TCRdb provides this immuneACCESS table in a form limited to in-frame rearrangements. Some clones are lacking; in checked studies, under half of them reflect an unresolved V gene, and why the rest are absent is not known. V, J and clone size reflect that table, while D and trimming were determined from the DNA. The sample yields more than 300,000 clones; more than 75% were counted once. Jointly, the top ten make up 2.5% to 4% of the sample.

Summary of the overall study and its limitations: Clinical and demographic metadata were provided uncurated, with the amount varying by source and participant.

The receptor chain draws on TRBV10-1 and TRBJ2-3, with TRBD2 identical over 11 junction bases. The sequenced material came from peripheral blood. This sequence was found in a woman under 30 who had recovered from COVID-19. The nucleotide sequence is given as TGCGCCAGCAGTGAGTTTAGCGGGAGGGTAAATGGAAGAACAGATACGCAGTATTTT. Its protein is CASSEFSGRVNGRTDTQYF.